Listed here are 11 T cell receptor beta chains from one sample, sequenced in a study of blood T cells in healthy people across ages. Alongside a J-beta primer mix, a sample-barcoded 5' primer served in a second PCR lasting roughly 6 to 11 cycles. From the 5' RACE reads, TCRdb called clonotypes with MiXCR, one entry per CDR3 protein. The sample consists of some 710,000 distinct CDR3 sequences, about a fifth of them appearing once. The sequenced sample was blood. All receptors derive from a man in his 70s in good health.

This clonotype was counted only a few times. The rearrangement uses TRBV27 and TRBJ2-2; D may be TRBD2 (6 bases). This CDR3 contains 15 residues. Germline loops: CDR1 MNHEY, CDR2 SMNVEV (reference sequence). V was trimmed by 6 bases and J by 6 bases, leaving 17 bases between them. The DNA for the CDR3 is TGTGCCAGCAGCCCTTTGGAGGGTTGGGCCGGGGAGCTGTTTTTT. As protein: CASSPLEGWAGELFF.

This clonotype was observed a few times. The rearrangement links TRBV20-1 to TRBJ2-1; 11 nucleotides align to TRBD2. The better agreement between TRBJ2-7 and the DNA end casts doubt on the J call. The CDR3 has 14 residues. From germline, CDR1 is DFQATT and CDR2 SNEGSKA (reference sequence). This CDR3 reads CSARIAGGQYEQYF. The CDR3 nucleotides are TGCAGTGCTAGGATAGCGGGGGGGCAATACGAGCAGTACTTC.

This clonotype was found a few times. This chain links TRBV29-1 with TRBJ2-7; TRBD1 matches 9 bases. The germline V gene encodes CDR1 SQVTM and CDR2 ANQGSEA. V shed 2 bases, J shed 3 bases, and the junction held 8 bases outside the gene matches. The CDR3 loop spans 15 amino acids. This CDR3 reads CSVETDRGSLYEQYF. CDR3 nucleotides: TGCAGCGTTGAAACAGACAGGGGGTCCCTCTACGAGCAGTACTTC.

This rearrangement joins TRBV18 to TRBJ2-7; D is ambiguous. Germline V gives CDR1 KGHSH, CDR2 LQKENI. Between the trimmed V and J ends, which lost 5 bases and 3 bases, there was a span of 11 bases. The CDR3 extends over 13 amino acids. The CDR3: CASSDQPHYEQYF. In DNA form, the CDR3 reads TGTGCCAGCTCAGATCAGCCACACTACGAGCAGTACTTC.

The chain joins TRBV20-1 to TRBJ2-1; TRBD2 matches 8 bases. After removal of 3 bases from V and 9 bases from J, the junction contained 16 bases not matched to a gene. Germline CDR1 and CDR2: DFQATT and SNEGSKA (reference sequence). The CDR3 is 16 residues long. The CDR3 region is CSASLGLVGVIGEQFF. CDR3 nucleotides: TGCAGTGCTAGCCTGGGACTAGTGGGTGTGATCGGTGAGCAGTTCTTC.

CDR3 sequence reads: CASSMGLGTDTQYF. The CDR3, as DNA: TGTGCCAGCAGTATGGGACTGGGCACAGATACGCAGTATTTT. The chain is built from TRBV12-3 or TRBV12-4 and TRBJ2-3; D might be TRBD2 (6 bases). This CDR3 has 14 amino acids. Trimming took off 5 bases at V and 1 base at J, with 10 bases between the two ends.

The J gene is TRBJ1-5, the V gene TRBV7-9; 7 bases are a match to TRBD1. This CDR3 is built from 17 residues. Germline assignment: CDR1 SEHNR and CDR2 FQNEAQ (reference sequence). Trimming cost V 4 bases and J 0 bases; bases outside gene matches: 9. The CDR3 DNA is TGTGCCAGCAGCTCCGGGACAGAGGTAAATAGCAATCAGCCCCAGCATTTT. It codes for CASSSGTEVNSNQPQHF.

The chain carries TRBV2 and TRBJ1-4; the D gene is possibly TRBD1 (6 bases). This CDR3 has 14 amino acids. With 6 bases removed from V and 3 bases from J, the gap between germline ends came to 11 bases. Germline assignment: CDR1 SNHLY and CDR2 FYNNEI. CDR3 in amino acids: CASRRDTPNEKLFF. CDR3 nucleotides: TGTGCCAGCAGACGGGACACACCTAATGAAAAACTGTTTTTT.

This clonotype has a handful of counts. The rearrangement joins TRBV6-6 to TRBJ2-3; D is perhaps TRBD1 (5 bases). V lost 6 bases to trimming and J lost 6 bases, with 16 bases between them. The CDR3 has 14 amino acids. Germline CDR1 reads MNHNY; CDR2 reads SVGAGI (reference sequence). The CDR3 DNA sequence: TGTGCCAGCAGCCTGCCCGACAGTGCGGATACGCAGTATTTT. Encoded protein: CASSLPDSADTQYF.

The sample holds many counts of this clonotype. The chain is built from TRBV12-3 or TRBV12-4 and TRBJ1-1, with 9 positions matching TRBD1. This CDR3 region has 14 residues. Trimming took 6 bases from V and 5 from J; bases not matched to a gene: 7. CDR3 sequence: CASSITGGRTEAFF. The DNA for the CDR3 is TGTGCCAGCAGCATCACAGGGGGCAGGACTGAAGCTTTCTTT.

This clonotype has only a few counts. The chain combines TRBV12-3 or TRBV12-4 with TRBJ2-5; possibly TRBD1 for D (6 bases). Deletions cut 6 bases from V and 4 bases from J, with 21 bases between. This CDR3 comprises 16 residues. The CDR3 protein is CASSPQVGGLGETQYF. The CDR3 DNA reads as TGTGCCAGCAGCCCTCAGGTTGGGGGCCTGGGAGAGACCCAGTACTTC.